What follows describes a single TCR beta chain. A library of TCRbeta sequences, prepared with unique molecular identifiers, was generated. TCRdb independently ran MiXCR on the PCR reads; one entry per CDR3 protein. The sample lists 250,000 to 350,000 distinct CDR3 sequences, roughly 25% occurring once. Germline V CDR1 and CDR2: MNHEY, SVGAGI. This CDR3 contains 14 residues. V was shortened by 4 bases and J by 5 bases, with 11 bases between the two germline ends. This specimen belongs to a study of T-cell reconstitution after alpha-beta-depleted transplantation in children. The TCR originated in a male patient between 10 and 17 years old who had a stem cell transplant for acute lymphoblastic leukemia, so the T cells may come from the graft donor. The rearrangement uses TRBV6-5 and TRBJ1-4; D remains ambiguous. Sample: PBMCs, mostly from graft donor cells, taken 180 days after TCRalphabeta/CD19-depleted stem cell transplant. CDR3 sequence: CASSWIPENEKLFF. CDR3 nucleotides: TGTGCCAGCAGTTGGATACCCGAGAATGAAAAACTGTTTTTT.